Listed below are T cell receptor beta chains from one sample, sequenced in a study of blood T cell repertoires in COVID-19. Here immunoSEQ multiplex PCR was the method, and the copy in TCRdb shows in-frame clones only, minus some. The table includes fewer than 500,000 clones, roughly 90% detected once. What was sequenced was peripheral blood. The source is a young woman with active or convalescent COVID-19. CDR3s include the opening cysteine and the closing phenylalanine or tryptophan. Fields, in order: D gene, clone size, V gene, J gene, CDR3 protein, CDR3 DNA. A D gene is named only where the DNA matches it firmly. Size values are once, few and many counts, or a class for expanded clones, and some rows have none.

d_call: .
clone_size: .
v_call: TRBV3-1/TRBV3-2
j_call: TRBJ1-2
cdr3_aa: CASTPGPAPNYGYTF
cdr3_nt: TGTGCCAGCACCCCTGGGCCAGCCCCAAACTATGGCTACACCTTC

d_call: TRBD2
clone_size: .
v_call: TRBV25-1
j_call: TRBJ2-7
cdr3_aa: CASSYPGLAGHEQYF
cdr3_nt: TGTGCCAGCAGTTACCCGGGACTAGCGGGACACGAGCAGTACTTC

d_call: TRBD2
clone_size: .
v_call: TRBV9
j_call: TRBJ2-1
cdr3_aa: CASSPYLAGVYNEQFF
cdr3_nt: TGTGCCAGCAGCCCCTACTTAGCGGGGGTCTACAATGAGCAGTTCTTC

d_call: TRBD1
clone_size: .
v_call: TRBV9
j_call: TRBJ2-3
cdr3_aa: CASSGEDRDKQYF
cdr3_nt: TGTGCCAGCAGCGGAGAGGACAGGGATAAGCAGTATTTT

d_call: TRBD1
clone_size: .
v_call: TRBV6-6
j_call: TRBJ2-3
cdr3_aa: CASRRDGQEDTQYF
cdr3_nt: TGTGCCAGCAGGAGAGACGGACAGGAAGATACGCAGTATTTT

d_call: TRBD1
clone_size: once
v_call: TRBV6-2/TRBV6-3
j_call: TRBJ1-1
cdr3_aa: CASSLRTGSIGEAFF
cdr3_nt: TGTGCCAGCAGTTTGCGGACAGGGTCTATAGGTGAAGCTTTCTTT

d_call: TRBD1
clone_size: .
v_call: TRBV18
j_call: TRBJ1-5
cdr3_aa: CASSGDRAYSNQPQHF
cdr3_nt: TGTGCCAGCTCCGGGGACAGGGCTTATAGCAATCAGCCCCAGCATTTT

d_call: TRBD1
clone_size: .
v_call: TRBV27
j_call: TRBJ2-3
cdr3_aa: CASCLTGQITDTQYF
cdr3_nt: TGTGCCAGCTGCTTAACGGGACAGATCACAGATACGCAGTATTTT

d_call: TRBD1
clone_size: .
v_call: TRBV2
j_call: TRBJ2-2
cdr3_aa: CASDTGGLYNTGELFF
cdr3_nt: TGTGCCAGCGATACAGGGGGCCTCTATAACACCGGGGAGCTGTTTTTT

d_call: TRBD1
clone_size: .
v_call: TRBV12-5
j_call: TRBJ1-1
cdr3_aa: CASGLGQGAGTEAFF
cdr3_nt: TGTGCTAGTGGTTTGGGACAGGGGGCCGGCACTGAAGCTTTCTTT

d_call: .
clone_size: .
v_call: TRBV18
j_call: TRBJ1-5
cdr3_aa: CASSSPAGSPQHF
cdr3_nt: TGTGCCAGCTCAAGCCCCGCAGGTTCGCCCCAGCATTTT

d_call: .
clone_size: .
v_call: TRBV11-2
j_call: TRBJ2-7
cdr3_aa: CASSPTTYEQYF
cdr3_nt: TGTGCCAGCAGCCCCACTACCTACGAGCAGTACTTC

d_call: .
clone_size: .
v_call: TRBV7-9
j_call: TRBJ1-6
cdr3_aa: CASSAGDTYNSPLHF
cdr3_nt: TGTGCCAGCAGCGCAGGGGATACCTATAATTCACCCCTCCACTTT

d_call: .
clone_size: .
v_call: TRBV4-1
j_call: TRBJ2-3
cdr3_aa: CASSQALGPAPGDTQYF
cdr3_nt: TGCGCCAGCAGCCAAGCTCTAGGTCCGGCCCCCGGGGATACGCAGTATTTT

d_call: TRBD1
clone_size: .
v_call: TRBV2
j_call: TRBJ1-1
cdr3_aa: CATQRDRGVNTEAFF
cdr3_nt: TGTGCCACACAAAGGGACAGGGGAGTGAACACTGAAGCTTTCTTT

d_call: TRBD1
clone_size: .
v_call: TRBV2
j_call: TRBJ2-3
cdr3_aa: CASRGTAISTDTQYF
cdr3_nt: TGTGCCAGCAGGGGGACAGCAATTAGCACAGATACGCAGTATTTT

d_call: .
clone_size: .
v_call: TRBV6-1
j_call: TRBJ1-2
cdr3_aa: CASSEEATNRAGYTF
cdr3_nt: TGTGCCAGCAGTGAAGAAGCTACTAACAGGGCTGGCTACACCTTC

d_call: .
clone_size: .
v_call: TRBV19
j_call: TRBJ1-5
cdr3_aa: CASSIVGGVSNQPQHF
cdr3_nt: TGTGCCAGTAGTATAGTCGGCGGGGTTAGCAATCAGCCCCAGCATTTT